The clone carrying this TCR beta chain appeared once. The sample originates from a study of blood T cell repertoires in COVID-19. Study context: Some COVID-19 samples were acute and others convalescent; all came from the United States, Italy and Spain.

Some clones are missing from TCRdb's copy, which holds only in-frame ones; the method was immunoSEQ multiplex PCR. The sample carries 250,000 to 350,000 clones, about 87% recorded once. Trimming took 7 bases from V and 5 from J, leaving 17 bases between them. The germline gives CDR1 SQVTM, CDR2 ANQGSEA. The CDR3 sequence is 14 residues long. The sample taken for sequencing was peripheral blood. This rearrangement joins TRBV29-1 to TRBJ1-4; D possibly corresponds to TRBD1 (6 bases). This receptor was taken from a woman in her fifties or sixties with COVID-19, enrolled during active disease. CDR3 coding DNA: TGCAGCGGCGCCAAGACAGGAGACAATGAAAAACTGTTTTTT. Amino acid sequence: CSGAKTGDNEKLFF.